Below, 19 T cell receptor beta chains from the same sample are listed, as sequenced in a study of shared T cell receptors in the human thymus. This table comes from immunoSEQ multiplex PCR, and its TCRdb copy is limited to in-frame clones, with some not included. Among around 730,000 clones listed, roughly 88% were seen once. The same sample was also studied in work on human thymus T cells.

The sample taken for sequencing was thymocytes. These receptors came from a girl in the first two years of life with a congenital heart defect.

This clone appeared a single time. The genes are TRBV6-1 and TRBJ1-1; weak D call: TRBD1 (6 bases). Trimming shortened V by 6 bases and J by 3 bases, and 17 bases separated the two germline ends. This CDR3 contains 15 residues. Germline values: CDR1 MNHNS, CDR2 SASEGT. The CDR3 nucleotides are TGTGCCAGCAGACAACGCAGGGGATACTACACTGAAGCTTTCTTT. Translation gives CASRQRRGYYTEAFF.

The chain joins TRBV27 to TRBJ2-2; possibly TRBD1 for D (6 bases). Germline CDR1 and CDR2: MNHEY and SMNVEV (reference sequence). This CDR3 region has 18 residues. The V end was cut by 4 bases, the J end by 0 bases, with 18 bases between. The CDR3 region is CASSSPDRFTPNTGELFF. In nucleotides, the CDR3 is TGTGCCAGCAGTTCCCCGGACAGATTCACTCCGAACACCGGGGAGCTGTTTTTT.

The CDR3 reads CASRQGWGRNSPLHF. DNA of the CDR3: TGTGCCAGCAGACAGGGGTGGGGGCGGAATTCACCCCTCCACTTT. The gene calls are TRBV5-4 and TRBJ1-6; 7 bases map to TRBD1. There are 15 residues in the CDR3. Germline values: CDR1 SGHNT, CDR2 YYREEE (reference sequence). V was clipped by 5 bases and J by 7 bases; unmatched bases: 9.

This rearrangement joins TRBV11-2 to TRBJ1-6, with 7 positions matching TRBD1. V was pared by 4 bases and J by 10 bases, with 16 bases of the junction left unmatched. The CDR3 loop spans 17 amino acids. The V gene's germline CDR1 is SGHAT and CDR2 FQNNGV. CDR3 coding DNA: TGTGCCAGCAGCTCCTCGGCAGAAGGGGGCGCAGGGTCACCCCTCCACTTT. Translated: CASSSSAEGGAGSPLHF. The full variable domain, with the rest looked up from reference TRBV11-2 and TRBJ1-6, is EAGVAQSPRYKIIEKRQSVAFWCNPISGHATLYWYQQILGQGPKLLIQFQNNGVVDDSQLPKDRFSAERLKGVDSTLKIQPAKLEDSAVYLCASSSSAEGGAGSPLHFGNGTRLTVT.

The gene calls are TRBV4-1 and TRBJ1-1, with D maybe TRBD1 (6 bases). Trimming removed 4 bases at V and 8 bases at J, with 17 bases between. CDR1 MGHRA and CDR2 YSYEKL come from the germline V gene. This CDR3 spans 14 amino acids. The DNA of the CDR3 is TGCGCCAGCAGCCGCGACAGGTTCCAGACAGAAGCTTTCTTT. As protein: CASSRDRFQTEAFF.

This clone came up a few times. This rearrangement joins TRBV2 to TRBJ2-5, with 8 bases identical to TRBD1. This CDR3 spans 14 amino acids. J lost 5 bases, V lost 8 bases, and 10 bases had no gene match. The germline V gene has CDR1 SNHLY and CDR2 FYNNEI. The CDR3: CASLRDRFIETQYF. Here the CDR3 DNA reads TGTGCCAGCCTCCGGGACAGGTTTATTGAGACCCAGTACTTC.

The chain employs TRBV14 and TRBJ1-1; TRBD1 aligns across 9 bases. The CDR3 extends over 19 amino acids. Germline V gene sequence: CDR1 SGHDN, CDR2 FVKESK. Trimming cost V 0 bases and J 2 bases; bases outside gene matches: 13. CDR3 protein: CASSQDVRVDRGYNTEAFF. The CDR3 bases are TGTGCCAGCAGCCAAGACGTCCGGGTTGACAGGGGGTATAACACTGAAGCTTTCTTT.

The V call is TRBV6-1, the J call TRBJ1-5; D gene unclear. The CDR3 contains 14 residues. Between the trimmed V and J ends, which lost 5 bases and 10 bases, there was a span of 18 bases. Germline lookup yields CDR1 MNHNS and CDR2 SASEGT. CDR3: CASSRQELSNPQHF. In DNA form, the CDR3 reads TGTGCCAGCAGTCGGCAGGAACTGAGTAATCCCCAGCATTTT.

This chain links TRBV27 with TRBJ1-4, with a tentative D call TRBD1 (6 bases). The CDR3 spans 15 residues. Germline CDR1 is MNHEY and CDR2 is SMNVEV (reference sequence). V was pared by 5 bases and J by 8 bases, with 18 bases between. CDR3 loop: CASSPRGRGGEKLFF. CDR3 in DNA: TGTGCCAGCAGTCCCCGCGGCAGGGGAGGGGAAAAACTGTTTTTT.

The chain recombines TRBV9 with TRBJ2-1, with 12 bases aligning to TRBD2. Germline assignment: CDR1 SGDLS and CDR2 YYNGEE. V gave up 2 bases and J gave up 4 bases; unmatched junction bases: 13. CDR3 length: 19 residues. The CDR3 loop is CASSVYPLAGGKEYNEQFF. The CDR3 DNA is TGTGCCAGCAGCGTCTATCCGCTAGCGGGGGGGAAAGAGTACAATGAGCAGTTCTTC.

CDR3 sequence reads: CASSQDRGTGVSGNTIYF. CDR3 bases: TGCGCCAGCAGCCAAGATCGGGGGACAGGGGTGTCTGGAAACACCATATATTTT. The chain couples TRBV4-3 to TRBJ1-3; the match to TRBD1 covers 10 bases. Trimming cost V 0 bases and J 1 base; bases outside gene matches: 6. In germline, CDR1 is LGHNA, CDR2 YSLEER. The CDR3 extends over 18 amino acids.

In its sample, this clone was seen a few times. This chain connects TRBV4-1 to TRBJ1-6; tentatively, D is TRBD1 (6 bases). CDR1 MGHRA and CDR2 YSYEKL come from the germline V gene. The CDR3 runs to 16 residues. The ends were cut back, 2 bases at V and 5 bases at J, with 13 bases in the middle. CDR3 sequence reads: CASSQLSQGNNSPLHF. As DNA, the CDR3 is TGCGCCAGCAGCCAACTCTCTCAGGGGAATAATTCACCCCTCCACTTT.

J is TRBJ1-1 and V is TRBV28; no reliable D call. The CDR3 is 10 amino acids. With 8 bases removed from V and 7 bases from J, the gap between germline ends came to 8 bases. The germline gives CDR1 MDHEN, CDR2 SYDVKM. The CDR3 here is CASVEGEAFF. CDR3 in DNA: TGTGCCAGCGTCGAGGGTGAAGCTTTCTTT.

The V and J genes are TRBV6-5 and TRBJ2-2; 7 bases align to TRBD1. The V gene end was trimmed by 5 bases and the J gene end by 0 bases; junction bases not matched to a gene: 3. This CDR3 is 15 amino acids long. CDR1 is MNHEY and CDR2 is SVGAGI in the germline V gene. CDR3: CASSRDRPNTGELFF. The CDR3 bases are TGTGCCAGCAGTCGGGACAGACCGAACACCGGGGAGCTGTTTTTT.

The rearrangement uses TRBV5-4 and TRBJ1-4; 9 nucleotides match TRBD1. CDR3 length: 16 residues. Trimming at V came to 3 bases and at J to 4 bases, leaving 7 bases not matched to a gene. CDR1 is SGHNT, CDR2 YYREEE, per germline (reference sequence). CDR3 loop: CASSSGTGHINEKLFF. The CDR3 DNA sequence: TGTGCCAGCAGCTCAGGGACAGGGCACATTAATGAAAAACTGTTTTTT.

The rearrangement uses TRBV9 and TRBJ2-7; 7 nucleotides align to TRBD1. Germline lookup yields CDR1 SGDLS and CDR2 YYNGEE. The J segment lost 3 bases and the V segment lost 3 bases, leaving 6 bases of the junction unmatched. CDR3 size: 14 residues. The CDR3 DNA is TGTGCCAGCAGCGCACAGGGGAAGGGCTACGAGCAGTACTTC. Translation: CASSAQGKGYEQYF.

The V gene is TRBV11-2, the J gene TRBJ2-3; TRBD2 matches at 9 bases. Germline V CDR1 and CDR2: SGHAT, FQNNGV. V trimming: 2 bases; J trimming: 1 base; junction bases outside the gene matches: 4. This CDR3 has 16 amino acids. CDR3 nucleotides: TGTGCCAGCAGCTTACCTAAGCGGGGGGGCACAGATACGCAGTATTTT. This encodes CASSLPKRGGTDTQYF.

The chain joins TRBV5-6 to TRBJ2-7, with 9 bases lining up with TRBD2. Germline V gene lookup returns CDR1 SGHDT and CDR2 YYEEEE. The CDR3 sequence is 13 residues long. V dropped 4 bases and J dropped 6; count of bases not matched to a gene: 5. CDR3 nucleotides: TGTGCCAGCAGCACAAGTAGCGGGGGCGAGCAGTACTTC. Its protein product is CASSTSSGGEQYF.

The CDR3 loop is CASSFRLGGEWNTEAFF. The CDR3 bases are TGCGCCAGCAGCTTTAGGCTAGGTGGGGAGTGGAACACTGAAGCTTTCTTT. The rearrangement links TRBV5-1 to TRBJ1-1; no clear D. V was cut by 2 bases and J by 1 base, with 18 bases left in between. Germline V gene data show CDR1 as SGHRS and CDR2 as YFSETQ. The CDR3 loop spans 17 amino acids.